This TCR beta chain was captured in a study of T cells in Graves' hyperthyroidism and ophthalmopathy. TCR beta CDR3 region amplification was performed from RNA transcripts. The HTBI primer set was used in a first-round RT-PCR of the TCR CDR3. TCRdb re-called the multiplex PCR reads with MiXCR, one entry per CDR3 protein. The sample has approximately 690,000 distinct CDR3 sequences; around 13% are singletons. The CDR3 length is 19 residues. The V and J ends lost 5 bases and 4 bases, in that order; junction bases with no gene match: 15. From germline, CDR1 is SEHNR and CDR2 FQNEAQ (reference sequence). The sample holds many counts of this clonotype. Its antigen is as yet unknown. General study results and limits: A model using 13 V-J features told ophthalmopathy apart from stable hyperthyroidism.

The diagnostic basis comprised clinical symptoms, serum thyroxine and TRAb, thyroid ultrasound and orbital computed tomography. This receptor was identified in a woman between 50 and 59 years old with Graves' ophthalmopathy. The specimen was blood. V usage is TRBV7-9 and J usage is TRBJ2-3; 13 nucleotides match TRBD2. Here the CDR3 reads CASSPRPGTSGKDADTQYF. In DNA form, the CDR3 reads TGTGCCAGCAGCCCCCGGCCCGGGACTAGCGGGAAGGATGCAGATACGCAGTATTTT.